A selection of T cell receptor beta chains follows, all from one sample in a study of T-cell reconstitution after alpha-beta-depleted transplantation in children. Using its own MiXCR run on the PCR reads, TCRdb lists one record per CDR3 protein. Found here are over 150,000 distinct CDR3 sequences, approximately 10% of them singletons; the top ten hold roughly 13%. Here the sequenced sample was PBMCs, taken before TCRalphabeta/CD19-depleted stem cell transplant. These receptors came from a boy aged 2 to 9 with acute myeloid leukemia, due to receive a stem cell transplant. Both conserved end residues are part of each CDR3. The order of the fields is clone size, D gene, V gene, J gene, CDR3 DNA, CDR3 protein. D genes are given only for firm matches. Where a row states a size, it is once, few, many or the class of an expanded clone; other rows omit it.

many	NA	TRBV10-1	TRBJ2-2	TGCGCCAGCAGCCAGGGGGGTGCGGGCACCGGGGAGCTGTTTTTT	CASSQGGAGTGELFF
many	NA	TRBV4-2	TRBJ1-1	TGTGCCAGCAGCCAAGAATGGGGCAGGGGCCTGAACACTGAAGCTTTCTTT	CASSQEWGRGLNTEAFF
many	NA	TRBV5-1	TRBJ2-1	TGCGCCAGCAGCCCGGACGGGGGGCTCTACAATGAGCAGTTCTTC	CASSPDGGLYNEQFF
many	TRBD1	TRBV7-2	TRBJ1-4	TGTGCCAGCAGCCCGCCGGGACAGGGACATGAAAAACTGTTTTTT	CASSPPGQGHEKLFF
many	NA	TRBV20-1	TRBJ1-1	TGCAGTGCTAGAGATCGAAACAGGGTGAACACTGAAGCTTTCTTT	CSARDRNRVNTEAFF
NA	TRBD2	TRBV6-2/TRBV6-3	TRBJ2-7	TGTGCCAGCAGTTACGAGGTGGGCGGGAGAGCTGCCTACGAGCAGTACTTC	CASSYEVGGRAAYEQYF
many	TRBD1	TRBV6-5	TRBJ2-5	TGTGCCAGCAGTTACTCGGACAGGAACCAAGAGACCCAGTACTTC	CASSYSDRNQETQYF
many	TRBD1	TRBV29-1	TRBJ2-7	TGCAGCGTTAGACAGGGCCTGTCCTACGAGCAGTACTTC	CSVRQGLSYEQYF
NA	NA	TRBV3-1	TRBJ2-1	TGTGCCTGCAGCCAAGGACCCCCGAAGCGTGATCGTAATGAGCAGTTCTTC	CACSQGPPKRDRNEQFF
many	NA	TRBV15	TRBJ2-7	TGTGCCACCAGCGAGCCCCCCTACGAGCAGTACTTC	CATSEPPYEQYF
NA	NA	TRBV4-1	TRBJ1-1	TGCGCCAGCAGCCCGAGGGAGTGGCTCGACACTGAAGCTTTCTTT	CASSPREWLDTEAFF
many	TRBD2	TRBV5-1	TRBJ2-1	TGCGCCAGCAGCTTCGCTAGCGGGGGAGAGAACCTCTCCTACAATGAGCAGTTCTTC	CASSFASGGENLSYNEQFF
many	NA	TRBV4-1	TRBJ1-5	TGCGCCAGCAGCCAAGATACCGGGGTCGACAATCAGCCCCAGCATTTT	CASSQDTGVDNQPQHF
many	TRBD1	TRBV29-1	TRBJ2-1	TGCAGCGTAGAGACAGGGTCGCCCACCTTCGATTACAATGAGCAGTTCTTC	CSVETGSPTFDYNEQFF
few	TRBD1	TRBV20-1	TRBJ1-5	TGCAGTGCTTCCCCCGGGACAGGGGATCAGCCCCAGCATTTT	CSASPGTGDQPQHF
many	NA	TRBV5-1	TRBJ1-1	TGCGCCAGCAGCTTGGTAAGTCCGAACACTGAAGCTTTCTTT	CASSLVSPNTEAFF
many	NA	TRBV25-1	TRBJ2-2	TGTGCCAGCAGTGAGTACGGAATCGGTACCGGGGAGCTGTTTTTT	CASSEYGIGTGELFF
many	NA	TRBV12-3/TRBV12-4	TRBJ1-1	TGTGCCAGCAGTTTGACAAGAACAACTCTTGTAGGCACTGAAGCTTTCTTT	CASSLTRTTLVGTEAFF
many	TRBD2	TRBV12-3/TRBV12-4	TRBJ2-5	TGTGCCAGCAGCCCCGGGACAGGGAGACTAGCGGGAGGGGAGACCCAGTACTTC	CASSPGTGRLAGGETQYF
many	TRBD1	TRBV20-1	TRBJ1-2	TGCAGTGCAAGCCGCAGGGGGCGGGGAGGCTACACCTTC	CSASRRGRGGYTF
many	NA	TRBV21-1	TRBJ1-2	TGTGCCAGCAGCAAAATAAGGGCAGTTTCCTATGGCTACACCTTC	CASSKIRAVSYGYTF
NA	TRBD1	TRBV28	TRBJ2-7	TGTGCCAGCAGTTTGGAGGGGGGGACAGGGATGACCTACGAGCAGTACTTC	CASSLEGGTGMTYEQYF
many	NA	TRBV5-1	TRBJ1-1	TGCGCCAGCAGCTTGGGGGGAACGGGGGCCACTGAAGCTTTCTTT	CASSLGGTGATEAFF
many	TRBD1	TRBV6-1	TRBJ1-4	TGTGCCAGCCTGGACCAGGGGGCTCCCGATGAAAAACTGTTTTTT	CASLDQGAPDEKLFF
many	TRBD2	TRBV20-1	TRBJ2-5	TGCAGTGGGGGGGGAGAGGGAGCTGGGGGAGAGACCCAGTACTTC	CSGGGEGAGGETQYF
many	NA	TRBV2	TRBJ2-5	TGTGCCAGCAGCGAGTCGGGGGAAGAGACCCAGTACTTC	CASSESGEETQYF
many	TRBD2	TRBV7-9	TRBJ2-3	TGTGCCAGCAGCCCACCGCTTGAGCGGGGGTACACAGATACGCAGTATTTT	CASSPPLERGYTDTQYF
few	NA	TRBV7-3	TRBJ2-1	TGTGCCAGCAGCCTCGGAGGGCCAGGGAATGAGCAGTTCTTC	CASSLGGPGNEQFF
many	TRBD1	TRBV20-1	TRBJ2-1	TGCAGTGCTAGTTTACCGGGACAGGCCACCTACTCCTACAATGAGCAGTTCTTC	CSASLPGQATYSYNEQFF
many	NA	TRBV28	TRBJ1-2	TGTGCCAGCAGCTACGATCGGGGTGGCTACACCTTC	CASSYDRGGYTF
many	NA	TRBV10-3	TRBJ1-5	TGTGCCATCAGTGAGTCGGAGGGAAATCAGCCCCAGCATTTT	CAISESEGNQPQHF
NA	NA	TRBV29-1	TRBJ1-2	TGCAGCGTTACAGGGACTAGTGGCTTCACCTTC	CSVTGTSGFTF
many	NA	TRBV30	TRBJ2-1	TGTGCCTGGAGTGTAGGCCTCTACAATGAGCAGTTCTTC	CAWSVGLYNEQFF
many	NA	TRBV28	TRBJ2-1	TGTGCCAGCTCGGACCTATCTCCAAGGGGTTACAATGAGCAGTTCTTC	CASSDLSPRGYNEQFF
many	NA	TRBV2	TRBJ1-6	TGTGCCAGCAATCTACAGCAGGGTTCACCCCTCCACTTT	CASNLQQGSPLHF
many	TRBD2	TRBV20-1	TRBJ2-1	TGCAGTGCTAGTCGAACGGGAGGGCCGCCCTACAATGAGCAGTTCTTC	CSASRTGGPPYNEQFF
many	NA	TRBV15	TRBJ2-6	TGTGCCACCAGCAGCCGGGTGGGGAAGGGGTCGAGCTCTGGGGCCAACGTCCTGACTTTC	CATSSRVGKGSSSGANVLTF
many	TRBD2	TRBV5-1	TRBJ2-1	TGCGCCAGCAGTATAGCGGGAGACATGACGGTCTTC	CASSIAGDMTVF
many	NA	TRBV3-1	TRBJ2-2	TGTGCCAGCGCCAGGGGGGACGGATACACCGGGGAGCTGTTTTTT	CASARGDGYTGELFF
many	NA	TRBV5-1	TRBJ2-3	TGCGCCAGCAGCTTTAATCCGGCGTCAGATACGCAGTATTTT	CASSFNPASDTQYF
many	NA	TRBV12-3/TRBV12-4	TRBJ2-2	TGTGCCAGCAGCCTAAACAGGGTAGAGGAGCTGTTTTTT	CASSLNRVEELFF
many	NA	TRBV7-2	TRBJ1-2	TGTGCCAGCAGCCCGGTTGGGGGCCGGGAAGGCTACACCTTC	CASSPVGGREGYTF
few	TRBD2	TRBV5-1	TRBJ2-1	TGCGCCAGCAGCACGGGATTAACTAGCGGGAGTAGGAATGAGCAGTTCTTC	CASSTGLTSGSRNEQFF
many	NA	TRBV28	TRBJ1-1	TGTGCCAGCAGTTTCACGGGCTTGAACACTGAAGCTTTCTTT	CASSFTGLNTEAFF
many	NA	TRBV11-2	TRBJ1-1	TGTGCCAGCAGCCTCCTAAGAGGGGCGAACACTGAAGCTTTCTTT	CASSLLRGANTEAFF
many	NA	TRBV20-1	TRBJ2-3	TGCAGTGCTAGGTTTCGGGAACCCCTCACAGATACGCAGTATTTT	CSARFREPLTDTQYF
few	TRBD1	TRBV7-9	TRBJ2-6	TGTGCCAGCAGCCGCCAGGGGGCTGGGGCCAACGTCCTGACTTTC	CASSRQGAGANVLTF
many	NA	TRBV7-2	TRBJ1-2	TGTGCCAGCAGCTTATTGGGGAGAGTGGACTATGGCTACACCTTC	CASSLLGRVDYGYTF
many	NA	TRBV12-3/TRBV12-4	TRBJ1-2	TGTGCCAGCAGTTGGGGACACATCTCCTATGGCTACACCTTC	CASSWGHISYGYTF
many	NA	TRBV5-1	TRBJ2-1	TGCGCCAGCAGCTTGAACACCTACAATGAGCAGTTCTTC	CASSLNTYNEQFF
NA	TRBD1	TRBV30	TRBJ1-3	TGTGCCTTGGACAGGGCTGGAAACACCATATATTTT	CALDRAGNTIYF
many	NA	TRBV5-5	TRBJ2-3	TGTGCCAGCAGCTTGGCCCCGGACTATGGCGCAGATACGCAGTATTTT	CASSLAPDYGADTQYF
many	NA	TRBV30	TRBJ1-4	TGTGCCTGGAGACGGAATAATGAAAAACTGTTTTTT	CAWRRNNEKLFF